Below are 11 T cell receptor beta chains sequenced from a single sample in a study of CD8 T cells in Susac syndrome. Random hexamers were used to reverse transcribe roughly 0.5 to 1 ug of RNA. Each CDR3 protein gets one entry after TCRdb re-called the immunoSEQ multiplex PCR reads with MiXCR. The sample lists approximately 180,000 distinct CDR3 sequences; 85% to 95% were seen once. The sequenced sample was CD4+ T cells from PBMCs. The receptors here all came from a human donor with Susac syndrome.

The J gene is TRBJ2-3, the V gene TRBV15, with D unclear. Trimming took 1 base from V and 1 from J, leaving 9 bases between them. This CDR3 spans 15 amino acids. Per the germline V gene, CDR1 is LNHNV and CDR2 is YYDKDF (reference sequence). The CDR3 reads CATSRGEARTDTQYF. CDR3 nucleotide sequence: TGTGCCACCAGCAGAGGTGAGGCCCGCACAGATACGCAGTATTTT.

The chain combines TRBV9 with TRBJ2-7, with 11 bases identical to TRBD2. Germline values: CDR1 SGDLS, CDR2 YYNGEE. J lost 2 bases, V lost 4 bases, and 8 bases had no gene match. The CDR3 consists of 16 residues. CDR3 sequence (DNA): TGTGCCAGCAGCCCGTCGAGACTAGCGGGGACCTACGAGCAGTACTTC. Protein sequence: CASSPSRLAGTYEQYF.

The rearrangement joins TRBV20-1 to TRBJ2-1; 15 nucleotides match TRBD2. After removal of 3 bases from V and 10 bases from J, the junction contained 16 bases not matched to a gene. The CDR3 runs to 18 residues. The germline gives CDR1 DFQATT, CDR2 SNEGSKA (reference sequence). The CDR3 region is CSARVGLAGGLGSHEQFF. CDR3 bases: TGCAGTGCTAGGGTGGGACTAGCGGGAGGCCTTGGATCCCACGAGCAGTTCTTC.

The V and J genes are TRBV20-1 and TRBJ2-2; tentatively, D is TRBD2 (5 bases). The CDR3 contains 16 residues. V was trimmed by 1 base and J by 0 bases, leaving 12 bases between them. Germline values: CDR1 DFQATT, CDR2 SNEGSKA (reference sequence). CDR3 DNA: TGCAGTGCTAGAGGATTTAGGGAGTCGAACACCGGGGAGCTGTTTTTT. It translates to CSARGFRESNTGELFF.

The chain links TRBV7-2 to TRBJ1-1, with TRBD1 as a possible D gene (5 bases). Per the germline V gene, CDR1 is SGHTA and CDR2 is FQGNSA. Trimming cost V 3 bases and J 5 bases, with 13 bases left between them. This CDR3 is built from 14 residues. CDR3 nucleotides: TGTGCCAGCAGCTTCTTGGGGGGTGAGACTGAAGCTTTCTTT. Protein product: CASSFLGGETEAFF.

The V gene is TRBV25-1, the J gene TRBJ1-1; TRBD1 might be the D (5 bases). Per the germline V gene, CDR1 is MGHDK and CDR2 is SYGVNS. The CDR3 spans 14 residues. With 8 bases removed from V and 1 base from J, the gap between germline ends came to 14 bases. CDR3 loop: CASGAGYGNTEAFF. CDR3 DNA sequence: TGTGCCAGCGGGGCGGGCTATGGGAACACTGAAGCTTTCTTT.

J is TRBJ1-1 and V is TRBV27; maybe TRBD1 (5 bases). From germline, CDR1 is MNHEY and CDR2 SMNVEV (reference sequence). The V end was cut by 5 bases, the J end by 3 bases, with 16 bases between. The CDR3 consists of 15 residues. CDR3 bases: TGTGCCAGCAGTCTGTCCGGGACGGTGGACACTGAAGCTTTCTTT. Its protein is CASSLSGTVDTEAFF.

The CDR3 here is CASSPAGTNEQFF. For the CDR3, the DNA is TGTGCCAGCTCACCGGCAGGGACCAATGAGCAGTTCTTC. This chain uses TRBV18 with TRBJ2-1; D possibly matches TRBD1 or TRBD2 (5 bases each). The V and J ends lost 3 bases and 6 bases respectively, with 9 bases between them. CDR3 length: 13 residues. CDR1 and CDR2 (germline): KGHSH, LQKENI. The whole variable domain, filled in from reference TRBV18 and TRBJ2-1, reads NAGVMQNPRHLVRRRGQEARLRCSPMKGHSHVYWYRQLPEEGLKFMVYLQKENIIDESGMPKERFSAEFPKEGPSILRIQQVVRGDSAAYFCASSPAGTNEQFFGPGTRLTVL.

The CDR3 DNA is TGTGCCAGCTCACCGAGGGACCGATTTTACGAGCAGTACTTC. This encodes CASSPRDRFYEQYF. V gene TRBV18 combines with J gene TRBJ2-7, with D perhaps being TRBD1 or TRBD2 (5 bases each). This CDR3 comprises 14 residues. Germline V CDR1 and CDR2: KGHSH, LQKENI. V was trimmed by 3 bases and J by 4 bases, leaving 13 bases between them.

This rearrangement joins TRBV29-1 to TRBJ2-1; TRBD2 aligns across 8 bases. In germline, CDR1 is SQVTM, CDR2 ANQGSEA. There are 14 residues in the CDR3. V lost 5 bases to trimming and J lost 9 bases; unmatched junction nucleotides: 12. The CDR3 protein is CSVKVTGGPPEQFF. The CDR3 nucleotides are TGCAGCGTTAAGGTAACGGGAGGGCCCCCTGAGCAGTTCTTC.

This rearrangement joins TRBV23-1 to TRBJ1-2, with a weak D call TRBD1 (5 bases). TRBV23-1 has ORF status, its function being uncertain. V gave up 0 bases and J gave up 7 bases, with 12 bases separating them. The CDR3 consists of 14 residues. The CDR3 spells CASSQSHRLGGYTF. In DNA, the CDR3 is TGCGCCAGCAGTCAATCACACAGGTTGGGTGGCTACACCTTC.